This T cell receptor beta chain is from a study of T cell responses to AZD1222 COVID-19 vaccine. Broader study findings: Close to half of spike-specific TCRs reportedly recognize unmutated variant regions.

TCRdb's copy holds only in-frame clones and misses some; the assay was immunoSEQ multiplex PCR. The table lists around 52,000 clones, around 87% of them singletons. Note on this clone: The antigen is not known.

Germline loops: CDR1 SGHDT, CDR2 YYEEEE. The CDR3 consists of 12 residues. V lost 9 bases to trimming and J lost 6 bases, with 12 bases between them. Sequencing was performed on peripheral blood, taken on day 0 of AZD1222 vaccination. The receptor's source is an adult in good health. The chain has TRBV5-6 and TRBJ1-4, with a weak D call TRBD1 (5 bases). Written as DNA, the CDR3 is TGTGCCACCTCCGGGGGTGATGAAAAACTGTTTTTT. Protein: CATSGGDEKLFF.